This T cell receptor (beta chain) comes out of a study of blood T cell repertoires in COVID-19 (TCRdb year 2020). At the level of the whole study: Samples covering the acute and convalescent phases of COVID-19 were provided by collaborators in the United States, Italy and Spain. Where available, HLA class I and class II types were obtained from metadata supplied by the sample provider rather than from assay-based typing. The material from the prospective study consisted of cDNA or gDNA derived from T cells, B-cell-depleted T cells, or PBMCs. Nearly every sample came with metadata listing a de-identified subject ID, COVID-19 status, age in years and sex. Deeply sampled blood TCRbeta repertoires from subjects exposed to, actively infected with, or recovered from COVID-19 were included in the dataset. The repertoires were made available in a free public database intended to serve as a resource for research on the immune response to SARS-CoV-2. Samples came from the ongoing ImmuneRACE study (first 160 participants) plus 1,254 subjects from 6 global collaborators. General study outcomes and caveats: Clinical and demographic metadata were provided uncurated, with the amount varying by source and participant.

Each collaborating institution followed its own protocols to collect whole blood in K2EDTA tubes. For TCRbeta analysis, collaborators shipped samples in one of three forms: frozen whole blood, isolated PBMCs, or DNA extracted from either of those sample types. With respect to this clone: Its antigen remains undetermined. Base qualities are not provided; no much larger clone lies one nucleotide away.

The germline V gene supplies CDR1 SGHDT and CDR2 YYEEEE. Trimmed from V: 0 bases; trimmed from J: 7 bases; junction bases lacking a gene match: 2. Measured from the cysteine to the phenylalanine, the CDR3 is 15 residues long. The kept DNA is CDR3 alone, 45 bases in frame from the first base. The immunoSEQ Assay, a bias-controlled multiplex PCR, was used to amplify TCRbeta CDR3 regions from genomic DNA. For the original study's pipeline: Nucleated cell counts per sample were estimated from amplification of reference gene primers within the assay. Sequence reads were collapsed and filtered to measure the absolute abundance of every unique TCRbeta CDR3 rearrangement. For each sample, productive Simpson clonality was calculated as the square root of Simpson's diversity index over productive rearrangements. As stored in TCRdb, this immuneACCESS dataset retains in-frame rearrangements with V and J assigned. A fraction of the clones does not appear; measured against another copy, unresolved V genes explain less than half of the discrepancy, and the remainder lacks a known reason. The DNA gave D and trimming, while V, J and clone size come from that table. For this sample there are 95,000 to 150,000 clones; roughly 88% appear just once. The ten largest clones take up roughly 4% of the sample.

The sequence derives from a man aged 40-55 years with acute or convalescent COVID-19. The sequenced sample consisted of peripheral blood. Recombination connected TRBV5-6 to TRBJ2-2; a stretch of 11 junction bases matches TRBD1. The base sequence is TGTGCCAGCAGCTTGGTGGACAGGGGGCACGGGGAGCTGTTTTTT. Translated, this is CASSLVDRGHGELFF.